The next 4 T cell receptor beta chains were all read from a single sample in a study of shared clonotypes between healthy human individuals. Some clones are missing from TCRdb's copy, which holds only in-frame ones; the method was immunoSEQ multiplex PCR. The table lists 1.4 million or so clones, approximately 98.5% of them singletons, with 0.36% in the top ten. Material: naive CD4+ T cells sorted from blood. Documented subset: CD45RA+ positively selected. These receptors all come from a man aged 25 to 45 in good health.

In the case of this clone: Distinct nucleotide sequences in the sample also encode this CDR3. The CDR3 DNA follows: TGTGCCAGCACTTCGGGACAAGGGGCCTACGAGCAGTACTTC. As protein: CASTSGQGAYEQYF. The chain has TRBV28 and TRBJ2-7; a weak D match, TRBD1 (6 bases). The CDR3 has 14 residues. The ends were cut back, 7 bases at V and 2 bases at J, with 15 bases in the middle. Germline CDR1 and CDR2: MDHEN and SYDVKM.

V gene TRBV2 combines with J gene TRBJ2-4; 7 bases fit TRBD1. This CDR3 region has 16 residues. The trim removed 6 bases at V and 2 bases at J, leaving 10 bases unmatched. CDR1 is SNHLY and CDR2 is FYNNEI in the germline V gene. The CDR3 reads CASRQGDYRTKNIQYF. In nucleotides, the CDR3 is TGTGCCAGCAGGCAGGGGGATTATCGAACCAAAAACATTCAGTACTTC.

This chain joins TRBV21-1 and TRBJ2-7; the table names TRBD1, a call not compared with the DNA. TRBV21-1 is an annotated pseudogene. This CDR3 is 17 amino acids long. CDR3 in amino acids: CASSPETVRDSSYEQYF. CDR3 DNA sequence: TGTGCCAGCAGCCCCGAGACGGTGCGGGACAGCTCCTACGAGCAGTACTTC.

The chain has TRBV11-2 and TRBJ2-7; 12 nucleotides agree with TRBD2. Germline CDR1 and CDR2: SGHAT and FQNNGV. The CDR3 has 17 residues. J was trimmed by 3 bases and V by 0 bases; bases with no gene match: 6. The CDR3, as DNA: TGTGCCAGCAGCTTAGAACCCTCTAGCGGGAGGGGCTACGAGCAGTACTTC. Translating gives CASSLEPSSGRGYEQYF.